What follows is one TCR beta chain and its context. This entry comes from a study of blood T cell repertoires in COVID-19. Study summary: Samples came from the United States, Italy and Spain, spanning acute and convalescent COVID-19. Sample material is recorded as cDNA or gDNA derived from T cells, B-cell-depleted T cells, or PBMCs.

Under the authors' procedure: The assay estimated nucleated cells by amplifying reference gene primers. TCRdb keeps only in-frame clones here, not all; method: immunoSEQ multiplex PCR. V, J and clone size are those of that table, while D and trimming were read from the DNA. The sample consists of around 86,000 clones, 80% to 90% of them appearing once. CDR3 size: 14 residues. Trimming cost V 5 bases and J 3 bases, with 12 bases left between them. CDR1 is SEHNR, CDR2 FQNEAQ, per germline (reference sequence). The source of this sequence is a human donor with acute or convalescent COVID-19. The donor label of this sample is uncertain. This chain uses TRBV7-9 with TRBJ2-3, with no clear D. Sample: peripheral blood. CDR3 sequence reads: CASSPPFGTDTQYF. CDR3 DNA sequence: TGTGCCAGCAGCCCCCCCTTCGGGACAGATACGCAGTATTTT.